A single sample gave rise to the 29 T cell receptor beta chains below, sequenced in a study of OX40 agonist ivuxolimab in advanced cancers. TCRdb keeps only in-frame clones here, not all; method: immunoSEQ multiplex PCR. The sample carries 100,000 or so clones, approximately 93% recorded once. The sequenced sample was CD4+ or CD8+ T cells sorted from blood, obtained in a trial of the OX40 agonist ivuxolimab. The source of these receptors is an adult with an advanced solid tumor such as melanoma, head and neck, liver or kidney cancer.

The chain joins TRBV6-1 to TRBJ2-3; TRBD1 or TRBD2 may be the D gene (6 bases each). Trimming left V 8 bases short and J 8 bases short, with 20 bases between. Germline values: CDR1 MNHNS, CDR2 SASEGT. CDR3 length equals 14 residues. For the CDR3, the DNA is TGTGCCAGCCGACTAGGGGGACCACGGGCTACGCAGTATTTT. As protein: CASRLGGPRATQYF.

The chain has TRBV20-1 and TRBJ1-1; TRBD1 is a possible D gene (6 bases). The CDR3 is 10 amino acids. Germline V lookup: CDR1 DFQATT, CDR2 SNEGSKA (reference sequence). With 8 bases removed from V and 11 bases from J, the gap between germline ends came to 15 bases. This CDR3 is CSLRDIGAFF. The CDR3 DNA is TGCAGTCTCCGGGACATAGGGGCTTTCTTT.

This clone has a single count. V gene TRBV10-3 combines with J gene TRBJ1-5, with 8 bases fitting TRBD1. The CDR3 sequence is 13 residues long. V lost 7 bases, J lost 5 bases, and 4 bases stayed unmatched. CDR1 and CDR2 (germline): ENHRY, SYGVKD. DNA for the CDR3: TGTGCCATCAAAGGACAGGGCCATCAGCCCCAGCATTTT. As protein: CAIKGQGHQPQHF.

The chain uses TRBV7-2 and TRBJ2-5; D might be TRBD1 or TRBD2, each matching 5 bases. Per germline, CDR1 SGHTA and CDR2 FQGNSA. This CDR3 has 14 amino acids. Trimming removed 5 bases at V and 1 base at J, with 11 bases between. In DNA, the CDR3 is TGTGCCAGCAGCCAGGGACGGTCCCAAGAGACCCAGTACTTC. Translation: CASSQGRSQETQYF.

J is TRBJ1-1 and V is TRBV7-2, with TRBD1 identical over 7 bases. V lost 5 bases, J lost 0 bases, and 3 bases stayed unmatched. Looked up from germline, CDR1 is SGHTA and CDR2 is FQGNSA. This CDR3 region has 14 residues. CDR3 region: CASSPGQMNTEAFF. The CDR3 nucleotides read TGTGCCAGCAGCCCGGGACAGATGAACACTGAAGCTTTCTTT.

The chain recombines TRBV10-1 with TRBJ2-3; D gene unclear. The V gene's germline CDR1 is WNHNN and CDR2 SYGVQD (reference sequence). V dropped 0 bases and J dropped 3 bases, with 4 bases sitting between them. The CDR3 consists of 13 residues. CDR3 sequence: CASSESGTDTQYF. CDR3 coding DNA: TGCGCCAGCAGTGAGTCGGGGACAGATACGCAGTATTTT.

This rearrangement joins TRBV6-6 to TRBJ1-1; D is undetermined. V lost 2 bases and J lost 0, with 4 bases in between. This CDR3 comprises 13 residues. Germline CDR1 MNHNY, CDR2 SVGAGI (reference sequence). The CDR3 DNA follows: TGTGCCAGCAGTTACCGAGTGAACACTGAAGCTTTCTTT. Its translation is CASSYRVNTEAFF.

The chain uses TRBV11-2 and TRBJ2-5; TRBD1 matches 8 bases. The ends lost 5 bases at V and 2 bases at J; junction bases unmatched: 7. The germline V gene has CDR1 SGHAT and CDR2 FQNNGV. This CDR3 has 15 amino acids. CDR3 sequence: CASSPGDRMQETQYF. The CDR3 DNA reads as TGTGCCAGCAGCCCGGGGGACAGGATGCAAGAGACCCAGTACTTC. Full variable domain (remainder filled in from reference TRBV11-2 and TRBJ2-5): EAGVAQSPRYKIIEKRQSVAFWCNPISGHATLYWYQQILGQGPKLLIQFQNNGVVDDSQLPKDRFSAERLKGVDSTLKIQPAKLEDSAVYLCASSPGDRMQETQYFGPGTRLLVL.

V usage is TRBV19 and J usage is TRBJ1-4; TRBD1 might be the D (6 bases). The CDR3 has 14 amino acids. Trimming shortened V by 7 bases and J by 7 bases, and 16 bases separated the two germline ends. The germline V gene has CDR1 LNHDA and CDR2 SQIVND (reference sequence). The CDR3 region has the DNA TGTGCCAGTACTGTTTGGGGGCAAAGTGAAAAACTGTTTTTT. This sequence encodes CASTVWGQSEKLFF. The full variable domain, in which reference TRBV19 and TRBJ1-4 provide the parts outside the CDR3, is DGGITQSPKYLFRKEGQNVTLSCEQNLNHDAMYWYRQDPGQGLRLIYYSQIVNDFQKGDIAEGYSVSREKKESFPLTVTSAQKNPTAFYLCASTVWGQSEKLFFGSGTQLSVL.

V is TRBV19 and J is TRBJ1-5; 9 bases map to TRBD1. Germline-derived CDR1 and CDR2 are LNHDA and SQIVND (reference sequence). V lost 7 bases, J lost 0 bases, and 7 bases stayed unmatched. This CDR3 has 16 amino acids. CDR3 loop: CASTNDRGYSNQPQHF. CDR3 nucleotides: TGTGCCAGTACCAACGACAGGGGGTATAGCAATCAGCCCCAGCATTTT.

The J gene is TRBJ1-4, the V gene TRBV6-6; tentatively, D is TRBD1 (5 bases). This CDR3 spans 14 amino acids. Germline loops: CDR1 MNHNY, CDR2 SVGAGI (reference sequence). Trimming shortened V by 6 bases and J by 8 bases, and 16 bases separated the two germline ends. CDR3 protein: CASRGPIVDEKLFF. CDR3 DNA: TGTGCCAGCAGGGGGCCGATAGTTGACGAAAAACTGTTTTTT.

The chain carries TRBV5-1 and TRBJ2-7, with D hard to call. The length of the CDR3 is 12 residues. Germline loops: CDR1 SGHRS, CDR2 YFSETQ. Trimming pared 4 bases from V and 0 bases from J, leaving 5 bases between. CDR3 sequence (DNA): TGCGCCAGCAGCCTCAGCTCCTACGAGCAGTACTTC. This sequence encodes CASSLSSYEQYF. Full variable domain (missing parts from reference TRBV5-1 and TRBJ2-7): KAGVTQTPRYLIKTRGQQVTLSCSPISGHRSVSWYQQTPGQGLQFLFEYFSETQRNKGNFPGRFSGRQFSNSRSEMNVSTLELGDSALYLCASSLSSYEQYFGPGTRLTVT.

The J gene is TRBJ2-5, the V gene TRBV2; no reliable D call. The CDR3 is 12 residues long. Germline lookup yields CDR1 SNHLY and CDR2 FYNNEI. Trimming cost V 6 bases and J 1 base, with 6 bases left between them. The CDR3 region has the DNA TGTGCCAGCAGAAGAAGCCAAGAGACCCAGTACTTC. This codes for CASRRSQETQYF.

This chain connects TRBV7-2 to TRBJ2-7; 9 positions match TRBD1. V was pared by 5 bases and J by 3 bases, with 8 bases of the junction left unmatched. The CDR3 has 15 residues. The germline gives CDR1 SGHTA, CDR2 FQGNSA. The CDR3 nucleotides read TGTGCCAGCAGCCCCGGACAGGGGAGCTTCTACGAGCAGTACTTC. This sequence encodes CASSPGQGSFYEQYF.

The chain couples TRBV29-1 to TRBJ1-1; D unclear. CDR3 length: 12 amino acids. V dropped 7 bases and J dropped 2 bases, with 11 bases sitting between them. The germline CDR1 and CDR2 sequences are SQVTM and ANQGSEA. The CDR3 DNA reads TGCAGCGGGGGTGTGGTCAACACTGAAGCTTTCTTT. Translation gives CSGGVVNTEAFF.

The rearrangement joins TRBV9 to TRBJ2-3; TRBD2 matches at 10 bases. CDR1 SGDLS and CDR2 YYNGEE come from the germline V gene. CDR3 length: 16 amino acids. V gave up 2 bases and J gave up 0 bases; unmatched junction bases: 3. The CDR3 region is CASSVSGGFSTDTQYF. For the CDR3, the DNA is TGTGCCAGCAGCGTTAGCGGGGGGTTTAGCACAGATACGCAGTATTTT.

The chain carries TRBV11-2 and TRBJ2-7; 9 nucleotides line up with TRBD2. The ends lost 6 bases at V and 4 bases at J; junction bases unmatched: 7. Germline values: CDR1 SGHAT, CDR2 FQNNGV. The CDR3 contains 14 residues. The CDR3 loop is CASRPLAGKYEQYF. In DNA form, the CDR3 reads TGTGCCAGCAGGCCTCTAGCGGGGAAATACGAGCAGTACTTC.

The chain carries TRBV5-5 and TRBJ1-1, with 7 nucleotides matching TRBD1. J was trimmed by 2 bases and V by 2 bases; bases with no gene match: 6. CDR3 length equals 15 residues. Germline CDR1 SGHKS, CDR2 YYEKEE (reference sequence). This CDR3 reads CASSFFDRDNTEAFF. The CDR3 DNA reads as TGTGCCAGCAGCTTCTTCGACAGGGATAACACTGAAGCTTTCTTT.

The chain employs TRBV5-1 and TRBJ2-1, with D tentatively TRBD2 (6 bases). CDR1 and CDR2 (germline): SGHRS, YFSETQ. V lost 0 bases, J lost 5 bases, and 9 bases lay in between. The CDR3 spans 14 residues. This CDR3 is CASSLEASDNEQFF. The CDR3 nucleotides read TGCGCCAGCAGCTTGGAGGCTAGCGACAATGAGCAGTTCTTC.

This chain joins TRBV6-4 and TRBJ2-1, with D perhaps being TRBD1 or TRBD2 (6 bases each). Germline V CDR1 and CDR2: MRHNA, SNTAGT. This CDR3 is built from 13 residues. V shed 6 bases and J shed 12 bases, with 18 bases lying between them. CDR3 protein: CASSPGGGLGQFF. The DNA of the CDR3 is TGTGCCAGCAGCCCCGGAGGGGGGCTAGGGCAGTTCTTC.

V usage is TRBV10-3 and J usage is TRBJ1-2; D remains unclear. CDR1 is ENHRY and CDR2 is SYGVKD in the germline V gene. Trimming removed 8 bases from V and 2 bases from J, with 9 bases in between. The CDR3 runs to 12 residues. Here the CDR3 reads CAIATANYGYTF. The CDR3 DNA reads TGTGCCATCGCCACAGCGAACTATGGCTACACCTTC.

Here the CDR3 DNA reads TGTGCCAGCAGCCCAACCCGGAACAACCCCCAGCATTTT. It yields the protein CASSPTRNNPQHF. This chain joins TRBV7-2 and TRBJ1-5, with D hard to call. This CDR3 has 13 amino acids. Germline V gene lookup returns CDR1 SGHTA and CDR2 FQGNSA. V dropped 5 bases and J dropped 10 bases, with 15 bases sitting between them.

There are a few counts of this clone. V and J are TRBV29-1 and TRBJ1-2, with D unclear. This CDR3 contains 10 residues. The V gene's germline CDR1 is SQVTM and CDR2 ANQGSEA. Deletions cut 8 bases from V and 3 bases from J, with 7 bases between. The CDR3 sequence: CSSFDYGYTF. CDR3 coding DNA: TGCAGCTCCTTCGACTATGGCTACACCTTC.

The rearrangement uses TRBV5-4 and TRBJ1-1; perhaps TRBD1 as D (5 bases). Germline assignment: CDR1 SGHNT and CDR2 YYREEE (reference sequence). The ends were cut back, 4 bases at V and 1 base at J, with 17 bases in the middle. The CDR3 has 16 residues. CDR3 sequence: CASSPGTPQSNTEAFF. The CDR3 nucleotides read TGTGCCAGCAGCCCCGGGACTCCTCAGTCGAACACTGAAGCTTTCTTT. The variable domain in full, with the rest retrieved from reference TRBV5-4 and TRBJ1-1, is ETGVTQSPTHLIKTRGQQVTLRCSSQSGHNTVSWYQQALGQGPQFIFQYYREEENGRGNFPPRFSGLQFPNYSSELNVNALELDDSALYLCASSPGTPQSNTEAFFGQGTRLTVV.

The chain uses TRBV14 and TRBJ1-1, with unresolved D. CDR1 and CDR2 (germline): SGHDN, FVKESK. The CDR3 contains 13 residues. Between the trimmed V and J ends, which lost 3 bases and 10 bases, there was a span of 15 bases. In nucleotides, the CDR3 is TGTGCCAGCAGCCACAAATGGAGGTCAGGAGCTTTCTTT. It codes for CASSHKWRSGAFF.

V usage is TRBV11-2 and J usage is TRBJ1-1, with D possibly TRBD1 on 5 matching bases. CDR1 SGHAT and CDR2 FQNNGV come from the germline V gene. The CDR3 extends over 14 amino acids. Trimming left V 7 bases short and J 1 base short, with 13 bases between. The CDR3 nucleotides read TGTGCCAGCACCCTGGGGCAGCAGAACACTGAAGCTTTCTTT. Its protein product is CASTLGQQNTEAFF.

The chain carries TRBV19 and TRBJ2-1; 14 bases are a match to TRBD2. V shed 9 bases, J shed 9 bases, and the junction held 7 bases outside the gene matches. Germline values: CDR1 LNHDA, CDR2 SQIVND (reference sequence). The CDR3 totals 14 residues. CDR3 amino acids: CASGGLAGAGEQFF. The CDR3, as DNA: TGTGCCAGCGGGGGACTAGCGGGAGCGGGTGAGCAGTTCTTC.

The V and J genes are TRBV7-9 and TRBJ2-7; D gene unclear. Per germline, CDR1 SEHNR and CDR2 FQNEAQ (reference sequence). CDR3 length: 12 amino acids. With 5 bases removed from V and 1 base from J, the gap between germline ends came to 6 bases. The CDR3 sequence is CASSTQSYEQYF. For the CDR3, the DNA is TGTGCCAGCAGCACCCAATCCTACGAGCAGTACTTC.

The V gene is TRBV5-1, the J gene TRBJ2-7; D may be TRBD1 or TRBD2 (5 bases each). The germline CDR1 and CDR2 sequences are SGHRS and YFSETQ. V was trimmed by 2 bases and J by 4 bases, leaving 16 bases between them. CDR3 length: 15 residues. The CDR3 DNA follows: TGCGCCAGCAGCTTCGCCCCGGGACCCGAATACGAGCAGTACTTC. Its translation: CASSFAPGPEYEQYF.